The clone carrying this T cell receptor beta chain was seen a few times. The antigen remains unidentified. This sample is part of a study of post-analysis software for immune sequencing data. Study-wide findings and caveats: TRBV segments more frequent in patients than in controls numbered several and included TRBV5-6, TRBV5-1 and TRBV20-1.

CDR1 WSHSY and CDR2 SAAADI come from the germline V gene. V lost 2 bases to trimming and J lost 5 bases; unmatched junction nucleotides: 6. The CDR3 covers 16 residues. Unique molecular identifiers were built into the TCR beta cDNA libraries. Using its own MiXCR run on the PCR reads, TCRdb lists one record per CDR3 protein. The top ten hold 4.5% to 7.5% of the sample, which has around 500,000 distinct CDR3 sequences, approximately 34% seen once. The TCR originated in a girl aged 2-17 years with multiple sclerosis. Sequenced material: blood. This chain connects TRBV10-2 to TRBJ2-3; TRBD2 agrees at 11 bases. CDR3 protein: CASSEARTSGRDTQYF. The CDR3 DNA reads TGCGCCAGCAGTGAGGCTCGGACTAGCGGGCGAGATACGCAGTATTTT.